This TCR beta chain was recorded in a study of blood T cells in healthy people across ages. Germline V gene data show CDR1 as MNHEY and CDR2 as SVGEGT. Trimming took off 0 bases at V and 5 bases at J, with 30 bases between the two ends. The CDR3 totals 21 residues. Findings and limits, study-wide: Diversity of TCR beta per million T cells declined in a roughly linear way with age.

With a J-beta primer mix and a sample-barcoded 5' primer, a second PCR ran about 7 to 11 cycles. Each cDNA molecule was tagged by a template-switch adaptor that had 12 random nucleotides. TCRdb re-called the 5' RACE reads with MiXCR, one entry per CDR3 protein. The table records 800,000 to 1,300,000 distinct CDR3 sequences, approximately 26% of them present only once. For this clonotype: Its cognate antigen is unknown.

Another study also made use of these data, one on T cells of mothers and their children.

This sequence was found in a girl aged 2 to 10 in good health. The chain couples TRBV6-2 or TRBV6-3 to TRBJ2-3, with TRBD1 as a possible D gene (7 bases). Sequenced: blood. In DNA form, the CDR3 reads TGTGCCAGCAGTTACTCTACCATTAGCAGTGCCGGAGGAGGGGGCAGAGATACGCAGTATTTT. It translates to CASSYSTISSAGGGGRDTQYF.